Listed below are T cell receptor beta chains from one sample, sequenced in a study of cytomegalovirus exposure and HLA in healthy donors. Method: immunoSEQ multiplex PCR; TCRdb's copy keeps in-frame clones and lacks some. The sample has about 160,000 clones; 60% to 80% are singletons. The material sequenced was PBMCs. These receptors were collected from a woman aged 25 to 39 in good health and CMV-seronegative. The CDR3 runs from the conserved cysteine through the conserved F or W. A D gene is named only where the DNA matches it firmly. Expanded clones are given a class, and other clones once, few, many or no size at all.

>TRBJ1-1|NA|TRBV9|NA
TGTGCCAGCAGCGTAGGGGTCCCCACAGAGAACACTGAAGCTTTCTTT
CASSVGVPTENTEAFF
>TRBJ2-1|TRBD2|TRBV14|NA
TGTGCCAGCAGCCTTAACCGCTTTGGCGGGGGGTTGCAGTTCTTC
CASSLNRFGGGLQFF
>TRBJ2-1|NA|TRBV21-1|few
TGTGCCAGCATCGGGGCTAGCGGGACTTACAATGAGCAGTTCTTC
CASIGASGTYNEQFF
>TRBJ1-5|TRBD1|TRBV6-1|NA
TGTGCCAGCAGTGAGGGGACAGGGGGCGACGGGCAGCCCCAGCATTTT
CASSEGTGGDGQPQHF
>TRBJ1-4|NA|TRBV6-1|NA
TGTGCCAGCAGTCCCATGACAGCGGGTAATGAAAAACTGTTTTTT
CASSPMTAGNEKLFF
>TRBJ2-1|TRBD2|TRBV10-3|NA
TGTGCCATATCCGGACTAGCGGGGGTCTACAATGAGCAGTTCTTC
CAISGLAGVYNEQFF
>TRBJ2-1|TRBD1|TRBV5-1|NA
TGCGCCAGCAGCTTGGAAGGGGGCTCCCACAATGAGCAGTTCTTC
CASSLEGGSHNEQFF
>TRBJ2-1|NA|TRBV5-1|NA
TGCGCCAGCAGCTTAGAGTCCTACAATGAGCAGTTCTTC
CASSLESYNEQFF
>TRBJ1-1|NA|TRBV28|NA
TGTGCCAGCAGTCCAGCCTCCGTGGGGAGGACTGAAGCTTTCTTT
CASSPASVGRTEAFF
>TRBJ2-2|TRBD1|TRBV7-7|NA
TGTGCCAGCAGCTTAGGAGGGACAGGAGGTCCCGGGGAGCTGTTTTTT
CASSLGGTGGPGELFF
>TRBJ1-1|NA|TRBV5-4|few
TGTGCCAGCAGCTTGGACAGGAACACTGAAGCTTTCTTT
CASSLDRNTEAFF
>TRBJ2-2|NA|TRBV7-2|once
TGTGCCAGCAGCTCTACCAACACCGGGGAGCTGTTTTTT
CASSSTNTGELFF
>TRBJ1-1|NA|TRBV27|NA
TGTGCCAGCAGTCGCATCCAAGTCGGGGGAAACACTGAAGCTTTCTTT
CASSRIQVGGNTEAFF
>TRBJ2-3|TRBD2|TRBV5-1|NA
TGCGCCAGCAGCCTCCTTAGCGGGGGGGGCCAAGCGGATACGCAGTATTTT
CASSLLSGGGQADTQYF
>TRBJ2-3|TRBD2|TRBV9|NA
TGTGCCAGCAGCCCCCCACTAGCGGGGGTTACAGATACGCAGTATTTT
CASSPPLAGVTDTQYF
>TRBJ1-5|TRBD1|TRBV19|NA
TGTGCCAGTAGTATAGATGGCAGGGGGAGCAATCAGCCCCAGCATTTT
CASSIDGRGSNQPQHF
>TRBJ1-6|TRBD1|TRBV7-9|NA
TGTGCCAGCAGCCCCGGACAGGGAGGGAATTCACCCCTCCACTTT
CASSPGQGGNSPLHF
>TRBJ2-1|NA|TRBV10-3|NA
TGTGCCATCAGTGATCCCGGGTCAAATGAGCAGTTCTTC
CAISDPGSNEQFF
>TRBJ2-7|NA|TRBV7-2|NA
TGTGCCAGCAGCTTAGAGGGGAAGGCCTCCTACGAGCAGTACTTC
CASSLEGKASYEQYF
>TRBJ2-5|TRBD2|TRBV29-1|NA
TGCAGCGGGACTAGCGGGGGAGCAGAGACCCAGTACTTC
CSGTSGGAETQYF
>TRBJ2-1|NA|TRBV2|NA
TGTGCCAGCAGTGCCTCTGACTGGGAGCAGTTCTTC
CASSASDWEQFF
>TRBJ2-3|TRBD2|TRBV11-3|NA
TGTGCCAGCAGCTCCGGACTAGCGGGGCTTAGCACAGATACGCAGTATTTT
CASSSGLAGLSTDTQYF
>TRBJ2-5|NA|TRBV5-1|few
TGCGCCAGCAGCTTGCGGGGCAGGGGAGAGACCCAGTACTTC
CASSLRGRGETQYF
>TRBJ1-2|TRBD1|TRBV10-3|NA
TGTGCCATCAGCCGGTCGGGAGGGGGCAACTATGGCTACACCTTC
CAISRSGGGNYGYTF
>TRBJ2-5|TRBD2|TRBV5-1|NA
TGCGCCAGCAGCTGGAATAGCGGGGGGGGCCAAGAGACCCAGTACTTC
CASSWNSGGGQETQYF
>TRBJ2-1|TRBD2|TRBV5-1|NA
TGCGCCAGCAGCTTGAACACGGGACTAGCGGGGGGGCCCGGATACAATGAGCAGTTCTTC
CASSLNTGLAGGPGYNEQFF
>TRBJ1-1|NA|TRBV5-1|NA
TGCGCCAGCAGCCCTATGCCAGGCACTGAAGCTTTCTTT
CASSPMPGTEAFF
>TRBJ2-1|NA|TRBV28|NA
TGTGCCAGCGGAGCTAATGAGCAGTTCTTC
CASGANEQFF
>TRBJ2-3|NA|TRBV7-2|NA
TGTGCCAGCAGTTCCTCCGGGACTAGCACAGATACGCAGTATTTT
CASSSSGTSTDTQYF
>TRBJ1-3|NA|TRBV7-6|NA
TGTGCCAGCAGCTTAGTCGCACAGGGCTATGGAAACACCATATATTTT
CASSLVAQGYGNTIYF
>TRBJ1-1|TRBD1|TRBV10-3|NA
TGTGCCATCAGTTCGGCGGGGACAGGGAACACTGAAGCTTTCTTT
CAISSAGTGNTEAFF
>TRBJ1-2|NA|TRBV7-9|NA
TGTTCCAGCAGCTCCTGGGCAGACTATGGCTACACCTTC
CSSSSWADYGYTF
>TRBJ2-7|TRBD1|TRBV5-6|NA
TGTGCCAGCTCCGGGACAGGGTGGCTGAACGAGCAGTACTTC
CASSGTGWLNEQYF
>TRBJ1-6|TRBD1|TRBV28|NA
TGTGCCAGCAGTTCTTTTGACAGGGGCACACCACCCCTCCACTTT
CASSSFDRGTPPLHF
>TRBJ1-1|NA|TRBV6-5|NA
TGTGCCAGCAGGCCCCCTAGGGGGAAAGACACTGAAGCTTTCTTT
CASRPPRGKDTEAFF